This section outlines one TCR beta chain sequence together with its context. Sequenced by immunoSEQ multiplex PCR; TCRdb stores in-frame clones only, minus some. Among about 160,000 clones, under 95% were seen once, and the ten largest hold roughly 2.3%. This entry belongs to a study of blood T cell repertoires in COVID-19. CDR3 length equals 15 residues. The V end lost 1 base, the J end lost 4 bases, and 11 bases lay between the germline ends. Germline V gene data show CDR1 as LGHNT and CDR2 as FRNRAP. The sequence derives from a man in his late teens or twenties with acute or convalescent COVID-19. The chain joins TRBV12-5 to TRBJ1-5, with D perhaps TRBD1 (6 bases). The sequenced sample consisted of peripheral blood. CDR3 sequence: CASGLEGVRNQPQHF. The CDR3 nucleotides read TGTGCTAGTGGTTTGGAGGGGGTCCGGAATCAGCCCCAGCATTTT.